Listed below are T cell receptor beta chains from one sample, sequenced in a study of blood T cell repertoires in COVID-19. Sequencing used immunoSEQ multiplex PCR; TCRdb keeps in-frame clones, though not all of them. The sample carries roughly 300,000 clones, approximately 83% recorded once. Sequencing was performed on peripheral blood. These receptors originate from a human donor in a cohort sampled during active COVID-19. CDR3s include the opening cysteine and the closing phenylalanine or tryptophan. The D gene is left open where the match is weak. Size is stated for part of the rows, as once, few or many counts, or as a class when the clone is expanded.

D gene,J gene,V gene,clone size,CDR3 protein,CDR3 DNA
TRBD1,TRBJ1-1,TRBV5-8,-,CASSFWTGSNTEAFF,TGTGCCAGCAGCTTTTGGACAGGATCGAACACTGAAGCTTTCTTT
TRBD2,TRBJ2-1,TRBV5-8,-,CASSRPGTSGGYNEQFF,TGTGCCAGCAGCCGGCCCGGGACTAGCGGGGGATACAATGAGCAGTTCTTC
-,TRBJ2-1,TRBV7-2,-,CASSPISGLSYNEQFF,TGTGCCAGCAGCCCGATAAGCGGGCTCTCCTACAATGAGCAGTTCTTC
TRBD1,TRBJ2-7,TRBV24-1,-,CATSDAGDRGYEQYF,TGTGCCACCAGTGACGCCGGGGACAGAGGCTACGAGCAGTACTTC
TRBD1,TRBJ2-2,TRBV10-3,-,CAIKGDSNTGELFF,TGTGCCATCAAGGGGGACAGTAACACCGGGGAGCTGTTTTTT
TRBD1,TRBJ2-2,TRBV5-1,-,CASSYPGTGGSGELFF,TGCGCCAGCAGCTATCCCGGGACAGGGGGGTCCGGGGAGCTGTTTTTT
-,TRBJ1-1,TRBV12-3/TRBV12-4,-,CASSSTVEAFF,TGTGCCAGCAGTTCGACAGTGGAAGCTTTCTTT
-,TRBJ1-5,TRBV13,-,CASSTGRSGQPQHF,TGTGCCAGCAGCACAGGGCGGTCCGGTCAGCCCCAGCATTTT
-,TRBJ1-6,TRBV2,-,CASKMTVNNSPLHF,TGTGCCAGCAAGATGACAGTGAATAATTCACCCCTCCACTTT
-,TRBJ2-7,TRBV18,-,CASSPGSNYEQYF,TGTGCCAGCTCACCGGGCAGCAACTACGAGCAGTACTTC
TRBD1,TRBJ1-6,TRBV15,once,CATSSPGTGTSPLHF,TGTGCCACCAGCAGCCCCGGGACAGGTACATCACCCCTCCACTTT
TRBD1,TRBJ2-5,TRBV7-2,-,CASSQNGQGARETQYF,TGTGCCAGCAGCCAAAACGGACAGGGGGCACGGGAGACCCAGTACTTC
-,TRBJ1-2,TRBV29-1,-,CSAGTGTGFYTF,TGCAGCGCCGGTACAGGGACGGGATTCTACACCTTC
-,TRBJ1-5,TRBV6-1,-,CASSDAQGTQPQHF,TGTGCCAGCAGTGACGCGCAGGGGACCCAGCCCCAGCATTTT
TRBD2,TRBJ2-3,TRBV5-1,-,CATSIAGGLTDTQYF,TGCGCCACTTCAATAGCGGGAGGTTTGACAGATACGCAGTATTTT
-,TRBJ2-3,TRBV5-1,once,CASSSLDSSQDTQYF,TGCGCCAGCAGCTCCCTGGACTCTAGTCAAGATACGCAGTATTTT
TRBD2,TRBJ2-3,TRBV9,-,CASSGTGGLSTDTQYF,TGTGCCAGCAGCGGGACGGGGGGGCTTAGCACAGATACGCAGTATTTT
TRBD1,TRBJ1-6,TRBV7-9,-,CASSLSDRLDSPLHF,TGTGCCAGCAGCTTATCGGACAGGTTAGATTCACCCCTCCACTTT
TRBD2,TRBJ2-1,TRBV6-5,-,CASSYSTSGVYNEQFF,TGTGCCAGCAGTTACTCGACTAGCGGGGTTTACAATGAGCAGTTCTTC
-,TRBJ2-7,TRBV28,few,CASGPQGLHF,TGTGCCAGCGGCCCCCAGGGATTACACTTC
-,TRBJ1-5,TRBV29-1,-,CSVGGQQGAPQHF,TGCAGCGTTGGGGGGCAACAGGGCGCGCCCCAGCATTTT
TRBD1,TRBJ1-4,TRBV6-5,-,CASSYSGQVSEKLFF,TGTGCCAGCAGTTACTCCGGACAGGTTTCTGAAAAACTGTTTTTT
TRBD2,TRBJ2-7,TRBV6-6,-,CASSYSLAVEQYF,TGTGCCAGCAGTTACTCTCTAGCGGTCGAGCAGTACTTC
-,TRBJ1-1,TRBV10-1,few,CASSEGHRGTEAFF,TGCGCCAGCAGTGAGGGACATCGGGGGACTGAAGCTTTCTTT
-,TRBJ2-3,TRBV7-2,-,CASSLTARDTQYF,TGTGCCAGCAGCTTAACAGCCCGAGATACGCAGTATTTT
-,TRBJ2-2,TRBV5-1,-,CASSLNRGGWSAGELFF,TGCGCCAGCAGCTTAAACAGGGGAGGTTGGTCCGCCGGGGAGCTGTTTTTT
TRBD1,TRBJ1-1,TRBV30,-,CAWGMDRATEAFF,TGTGCCTGGGGGATGGACAGGGCCACTGAAGCTTTCTTT
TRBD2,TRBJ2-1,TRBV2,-,CASNLAGWLDEQFF,TGTGCCAGCAATCTAGCGGGATGGCTCGATGAGCAGTTCTTC
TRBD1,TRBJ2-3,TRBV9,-,CASSVGSQGRSSTDTQYF,TGTGCCAGCAGCGTGGGTTCACAGGGGCGCTCTAGCACAGATACGCAGTATTTT
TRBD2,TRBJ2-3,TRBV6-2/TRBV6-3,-,CASSYGLAGSTDTQYF,TGTGCCAGCAGTTACGGGCTAGCGGGCTCCACAGATACGCAGTATTTT
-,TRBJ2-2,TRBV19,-,CASSISPNRVTGELFF,TGTGCCAGTAGTATTTCCCCTAACAGGGTAACCGGGGAGCTGTTTTTT
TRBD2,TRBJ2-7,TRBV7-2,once,CASSLDLGLGRPYEQYF,TGTGCCAGCAGCTTAGATTTGGGACTAGGGAGACCCTACGAGCAGTACTTC
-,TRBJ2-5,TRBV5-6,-,CASSWATQETQYF,TGTGCCAGCAGCTGGGCCACCCAAGAGACCCAGTACTTC
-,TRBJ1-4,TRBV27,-,CASSFAQGNEKLFF,TGTGCCAGCAGTTTCGCACAGGGTAATGAAAAACTGTTTTTT
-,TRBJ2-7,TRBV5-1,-,CASSLGQGRGEQYF,TGCGCCAGCAGCTTGGGTCAGGGTAGAGGCGAGCAGTACTTC
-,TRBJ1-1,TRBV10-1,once,CASSDRVGTEAFF,TGCGCCAGCAGTGACAGGGTAGGCACTGAAGCTTTCTTT
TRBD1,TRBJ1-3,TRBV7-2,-,CASSAGDRWLRGNTIYF,TGTGCCAGCAGCGCCGGGGACAGGTGGTTACGTGGAAACACCATATATTTT
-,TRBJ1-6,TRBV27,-,CASSLEANYNSPLHF,TGTGCCAGCAGTTTAGAAGCAAACTATAATTCACCCCTCCACTTT
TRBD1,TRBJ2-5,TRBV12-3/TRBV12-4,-,CASRQGVLETQYF,TGTGCCAGCCGACAGGGGGTACTGGAGACCCAGTACTTC
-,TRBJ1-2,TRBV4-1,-,CASSPRTAPYNYGYTF,TGCGCCAGCAGCCCCCGGACAGCACCTTATAACTATGGCTACACCTTC
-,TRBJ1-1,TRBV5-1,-,CASSLGQAGGINTEAFF,TGCGCCAGCAGCTTGGGACAGGCCGGTGGGATTAACACTGAAGCTTTCTTT
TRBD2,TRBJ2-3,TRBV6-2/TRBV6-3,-,CASSSPPLAGRDTDTQYF,TGTGCCAGCAGTTCCCCCCCCTTAGCGGGACGTGACACAGATACGCAGTATTTT
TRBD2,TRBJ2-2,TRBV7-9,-,CASSAAGAPNTGELFF,TGTGCCAGCAGCGCGGCGGGAGCCCCCAACACCGGGGAGCTGTTTTTT
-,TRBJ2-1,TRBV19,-,CASSILLDNEQFF,TGTGCCAGTAGTATATTGCTAGACAATGAGCAGTTCTTC
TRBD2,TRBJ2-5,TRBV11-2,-,CASSLDLGLARQETQYF,TGTGCCAGCAGCTTAGATCTGGGACTAGCGAGACAAGAGACCCAGTACTTC
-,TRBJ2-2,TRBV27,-,CASSLGLAMNTGELFF,TGTGCCAGCAGTTTAGGGCTAGCTATGAACACCGGGGAGCTGTTTTTT
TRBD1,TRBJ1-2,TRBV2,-,CASSSTGNGYTF,TGTGCCAGCAGTTCGACAGGGAACGGCTACACCTTC
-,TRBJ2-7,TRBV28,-,CASSLGGNSYEQYF,TGTGCCAGCAGTTTAGGAGGGAACTCCTACGAGCAGTACTTC
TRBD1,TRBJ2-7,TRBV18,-,CASSRPGQGRDEQYF,TGTGCCAGCTCACGACCGGGACAGGGGCGCGACGAGCAGTACTTC
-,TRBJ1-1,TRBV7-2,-,CASKRDTEAFF,TGTGCCAGCAAAAGAGACACTGAAGCTTTCTTT
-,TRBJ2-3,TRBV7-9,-,CASSLQDTQYF,TGTGCCAGCAGCTTACAGGATACGCAGTATTTT
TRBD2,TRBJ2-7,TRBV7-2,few,CASSLAPGLAGATVRYEQYF,TGTGCCAGCAGCTTAGCTCCGGGACTAGCGGGAGCGACCGTCCGGTACGAGCAGTACTTC
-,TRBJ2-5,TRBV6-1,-,CASSESGSSRTQYF,TGTGCCAGCAGTGAATCCGGGAGTTCAAGGACCCAGTACTTC
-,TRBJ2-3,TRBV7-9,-,CASTQGLASTDTQYF,TGTGCCAGCACCCAGGGGCTAGCTAGCACAGATACGCAGTATTTT
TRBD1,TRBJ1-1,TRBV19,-,CASSLGGTANTEAFF,TGTGCCAGTTCTTTGGGCGGGACAGCGAACACTGAAGCTTTCTTT